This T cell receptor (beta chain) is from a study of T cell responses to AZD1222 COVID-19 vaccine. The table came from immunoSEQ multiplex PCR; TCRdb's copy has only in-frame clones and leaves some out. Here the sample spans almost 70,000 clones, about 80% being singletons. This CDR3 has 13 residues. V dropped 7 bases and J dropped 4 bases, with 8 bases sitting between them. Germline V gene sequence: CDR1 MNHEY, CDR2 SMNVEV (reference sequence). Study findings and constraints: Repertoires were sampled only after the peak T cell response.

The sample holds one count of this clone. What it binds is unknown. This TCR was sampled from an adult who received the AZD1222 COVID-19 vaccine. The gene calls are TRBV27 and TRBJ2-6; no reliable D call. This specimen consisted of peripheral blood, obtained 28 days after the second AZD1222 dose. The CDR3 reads CASKLRGANVLTF. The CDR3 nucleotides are TGTGCCAGCAAGCTCAGGGGGGCCAACGTCCTGACTTTC.